The 15 T cell receptor beta chains in this list originate from one sample, sequenced in a study of vaccination and CD4 T cells after COVID-19. Noted treatment: roughly 11-day PBMC culture with coronavirus spike peptide pools or control peptides (ViraFEST assay). No cognate antigen is known for these TCRs. CD4+ T cells that had been cultured provided DNA sequenced with the Oncomine TCR Beta short-read assay. TCRdb reanalysed the PCR reads using MiXCR and keeps one entry per CDR3 protein. This sample has tens of thousands of distinct CDR3 sequences; 64% occur once, and the top ten carry approximately 5%. Material: CD4+ T cells from blood, cultured in vitro. These receptors all stem from a human donor who had recovered from COVID-19.

The chain has TRBV20-1 and TRBJ2-1; TRBD2 aligns across 8 bases. The CDR3 runs 15 residues. The V gene end was trimmed by 5 bases and the J gene end by 0 bases; junction bases not matched to a gene: 6. CDR1 DFQATT and CDR2 SNEGSKA come from the germline V gene (reference sequence). CDR3 protein: CSASSGSLSYNEQFF. The CDR3 bases are TGCAGTGCTTCAAGCGGGAGCCTCTCCTACAATGAGCAGTTCTTC.

The rearrangement joins TRBV5-6 to TRBJ1-5, with D maybe TRBD1 (5 bases). This CDR3 has 16 amino acids. The germline V and J ends were trimmed by 1 base and 7 bases, with 18 bases remaining between them. Looked up from germline, CDR1 is SGHDT and CDR2 is YYEEEE. CDR3 protein: CASSLLGRGGKQPQHF. DNA of the CDR3: TGTGCCAGCAGCTTGCTCGGCCGGGGGGGAAAACAGCCCCAGCATTTT. Looking up the rest from reference TRBV5-6 and TRBJ1-5 gives the full variable domain: DAGVTQSPTHLIKTRGQQVTLRCSPKSGHDTVSWYQQALGQGPQFIFQYYEEEERQRGNFPDRFSGHQFPNYSSELNVNALLLGDSALYLCASSLLGRGGKQPQHFGDGTRLSIL.

The V call is TRBV11-2, the J call TRBJ2-7; D possibly corresponds to TRBD2 (6 bases). The CDR3 has 15 residues. CDR1 and CDR2 from the germline V gene are SGHAT and FQNNGV. V was pared by 1 base and J by 0 bases, with 10 bases between. In DNA, the CDR3 is TGTGCCAGCAGCTTAGGGGTAGCGGCCTCCTACGAGCAGTACTTC. It encodes CASSLGVAASYEQYF.

V and J are TRBV7-9 and TRBJ2-3, with D possibly being TRBD1 (5 bases). V gave up 10 bases and J gave up 6 bases, with 11 bases separating them. Germline V gene data show CDR1 as SEHNR and CDR2 as FQNEAQ (reference sequence). This CDR3 is 11 amino acids long. CDR3 nucleotides: TGTGCCACCCAGGGCCCGGATACGCAGTATTTT. This codes for CATQGPDTQYF.

This chain links TRBV7-9 with TRBJ2-7, with TRBD2 matching over 8 bases. The CDR3 consists of 19 residues. Germline CDR1 SEHNR, CDR2 FQNEAQ (reference sequence). Trimming cost V 1 base and J 3 bases; bases outside gene matches: 17. The CDR3: CASSLGRLAGTRGGYEQYF. The DNA for the CDR3 is TGTGCCAGCAGCTTAGGTAGGCTAGCGGGCACCCGAGGAGGCTACGAGCAGTACTTC.

The V gene is TRBV7-9, the J gene TRBJ2-7, with D perhaps TRBD1 (6 bases). Germline lookup yields CDR1 SEHNR and CDR2 FQNEAQ (reference sequence). This CDR3 is 12 amino acids long. With 5 bases removed from V and 6 bases from J, the gap between germline ends came to 11 bases. CDR3 nucleotides: TGTGCCAGCAGCACTTCAGGGGTCGAGCAGTACTTC. Translation gives CASSTSGVEQYF.

V usage is TRBV7-8 and J usage is TRBJ2-7; 10 bases match TRBD2. The CDR3 runs 16 residues. J was trimmed by 6 bases and V by 1 base; bases with no gene match: 9. Germline V CDR1 and CDR2: SGHVS, FQNEAQ. Here the CDR3 DNA reads TGTGCCAGCAGCTTAGTCGGTTCTAGCGGGAGTGTCGAGCAGTACTTC. Translation gives CASSLVGSSGSVEQYF.

The rearrangement uses TRBV4-3 and TRBJ2-3; unclear D gene. CDR3 length equals 12 residues. Looked up from germline, CDR1 is LGHNA and CDR2 is YSLEER. The V gene lost 5 bases and the J gene lost 9 bases, with 12 bases spanning the gap. The CDR3 region is CASSTERNTQYF. The CDR3 bases are TGCGCCAGCAGCACCGAGAGGAACACGCAGTATTTT.

The genes are TRBV4-3 and TRBJ2-3; no clear D gene. Deletions cut 5 bases from V and 3 bases from J, with 15 bases between. This CDR3 spans 15 amino acids. CDR1 and CDR2 from the germline V gene are LGHNA and YSLEER. The CDR3 DNA reads as TGCGCCAGCAGCAACCGGGCCCGTCTTACAGATACGCAGTATTTT. This sequence encodes CASSNRARLTDTQYF.

This chain links TRBV18 with TRBJ2-3; D is possibly TRBD1 or TRBD2 (5 bases each). Germline values: CDR1 KGHSH, CDR2 LQKENI. The CDR3 is 14 amino acids. Trimming left V 1 base short and J 6 bases short, with 11 bases between. The CDR3 spells CASSPRGPSDTQYF. Here the CDR3 DNA reads TGTGCCAGCTCACCACGGGGACCTTCTGATACGCAGTATTTT.

The V and J genes are TRBV24-1 and TRBJ1-5; no clear D gene. Trimming left V 2 bases short and J 2 bases short, with 15 bases between. The germline gives CDR1 KGHDR, CDR2 SFDVKD. The CDR3 sequence is 17 residues long. CDR3 loop: CATSDSARGVGNQPQHF. CDR3 coding DNA: TGTGCCACCAGTGATTCCGCGCGTGGGGTCGGCAATCAGCCCCAGCATTTT.

The chain carries TRBV19 and TRBJ2-2; D not certain. CDR3 size: 16 residues. V was clipped by 3 bases and J by 1 base, with 12 bases between them. The germline CDR1 and CDR2 sequences are LNHDA and SQIVND (reference sequence). The CDR3 bases are TGTGCCAGTAGTATGTATAAGGAGAGGAACACCGGGGAGCTGTTTTTT. Translation gives CASSMYKERNTGELFF.

This chain joins TRBV7-2 and TRBJ1-3; maybe TRBD1 (5 bases). Germline-derived CDR1 and CDR2 are SGHTA and FQGNSA. V lost 5 bases and J lost 7, with 15 bases in between. The CDR3 is 14 residues long. The CDR3 protein is CASSQGTVSNTIYF. The DNA for the CDR3 is TGTGCCAGCAGCCAAGGGACCGTTAGCAACACCATATATTTT.

The chain links TRBV5-4 to TRBJ1-4; a weak D match, TRBD1 (6 bases). V lost 0 bases, J lost 6 bases, and 9 bases lay in between. Germline-derived CDR1 and CDR2 are SGHNT and YYREEE (reference sequence). This CDR3 spans 14 amino acids. CDR3 residues: CASSLDRVDEKLFF. As DNA, the CDR3 is TGTGCCAGCAGCTTGGACAGGGTTGATGAAAAACTGTTTTTT.

The chain carries TRBV7-9 and TRBJ2-3, with D maybe TRBD2 (6 bases). The V end was cut by 0 bases, the J end by 2 bases, with 12 bases between. This CDR3 is 16 amino acids long. From germline, CDR1 is SEHNR and CDR2 FQNEAQ (reference sequence). CDR3 loop: CASSLARGNPTDTQYF. CDR3 DNA: TGTGCCAGCAGCTTAGCACGCGGGAATCCCACAGATACGCAGTATTTT.